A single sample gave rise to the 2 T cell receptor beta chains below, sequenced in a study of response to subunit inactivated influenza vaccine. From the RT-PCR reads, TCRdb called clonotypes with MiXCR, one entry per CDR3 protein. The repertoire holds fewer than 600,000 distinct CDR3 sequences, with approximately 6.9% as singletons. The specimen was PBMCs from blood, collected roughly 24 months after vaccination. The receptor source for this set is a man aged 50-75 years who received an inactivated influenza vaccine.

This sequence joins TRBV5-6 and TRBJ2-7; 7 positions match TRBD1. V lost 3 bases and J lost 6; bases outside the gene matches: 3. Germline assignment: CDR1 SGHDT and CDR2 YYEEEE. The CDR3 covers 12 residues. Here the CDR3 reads CASSWGQSEQYF. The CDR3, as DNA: TGTGCCAGCAGCTGGGGACAGAGCGAGCAGTACTTC.

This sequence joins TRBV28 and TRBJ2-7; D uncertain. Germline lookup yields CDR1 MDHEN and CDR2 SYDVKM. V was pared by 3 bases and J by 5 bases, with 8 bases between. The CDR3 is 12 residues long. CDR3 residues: CASSFKVHEQYF. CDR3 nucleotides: TGTGCCAGCAGTTTTAAGGTCCACGAGCAGTACTTC.